This note documents a single TCR beta chain sequence. Its specificity is unknown. Generation of cDNA took place in eight separate reactions per sample. The template-switching step introduced UMIs that carried a 6-nucleotide sample barcode. Each CDR3 protein gets one entry in TCRdb, which reprocessed the 5' RACE reads and gives no DNA. The sample spans tens of thousands of distinct CDR3 sequences; the ten largest clones claim less than 7.5%. This CDR3 region has 13 residues. CDR1 is DFQATT and CDR2 is SNEGSKA in the germline V gene (reference sequence). The sample comes from a study of monozygotic twins with inflammatory bowel disease. General observations from the study: A single strong IBD-associated signal or clonotype was not supported by the findings.

This chain connects TRBV20-1 to TRBJ2-5; checking the TCRdb D call of TRBD2 is not possible without DNA. Material for sequencing was blood. The receptor comes from a human donor with ulcerative colitis or Crohn's disease, or a healthy co-twin of an affected twin (not recorded which). CDR3 loop: CSATGTSIETQYF.